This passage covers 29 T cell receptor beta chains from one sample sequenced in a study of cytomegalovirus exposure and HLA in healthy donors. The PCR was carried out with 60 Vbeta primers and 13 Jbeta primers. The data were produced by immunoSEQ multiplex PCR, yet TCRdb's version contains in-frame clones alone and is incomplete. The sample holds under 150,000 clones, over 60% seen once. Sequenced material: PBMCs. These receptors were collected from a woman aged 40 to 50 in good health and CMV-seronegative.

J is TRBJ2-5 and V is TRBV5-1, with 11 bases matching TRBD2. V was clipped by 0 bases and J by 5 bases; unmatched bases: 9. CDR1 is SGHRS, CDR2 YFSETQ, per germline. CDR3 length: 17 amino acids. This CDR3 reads CASSLGDSGGAVETQYF. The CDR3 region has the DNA TGCGCCAGCAGCTTGGGGGATAGCGGGGGGGCCGTTGAGACCCAGTACTTC.

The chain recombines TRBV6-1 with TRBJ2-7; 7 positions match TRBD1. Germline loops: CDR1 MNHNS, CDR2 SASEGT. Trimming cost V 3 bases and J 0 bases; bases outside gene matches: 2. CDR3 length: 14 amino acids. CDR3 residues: CASSEGQSSYEQYF. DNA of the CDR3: TGTGCCAGCAGTGAGGGACAGAGCTCCTACGAGCAGTACTTC.

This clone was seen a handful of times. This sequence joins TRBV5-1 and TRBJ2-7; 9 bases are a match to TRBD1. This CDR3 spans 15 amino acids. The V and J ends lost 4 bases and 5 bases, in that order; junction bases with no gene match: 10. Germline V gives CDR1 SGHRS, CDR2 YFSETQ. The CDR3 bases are TGCGCCAGCAGCGGGGGGACAGGGAGACGGGACGAGCAGTACTTC. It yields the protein CASSGGTGRRDEQYF.

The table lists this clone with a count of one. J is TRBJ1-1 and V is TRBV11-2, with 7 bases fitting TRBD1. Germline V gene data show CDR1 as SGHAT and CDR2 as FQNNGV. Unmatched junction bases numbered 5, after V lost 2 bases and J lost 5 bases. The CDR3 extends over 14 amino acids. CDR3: CASSLYRGGTEAFF. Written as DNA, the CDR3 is TGTGCCAGCAGCTTATACAGGGGTGGAACTGAAGCTTTCTTT.

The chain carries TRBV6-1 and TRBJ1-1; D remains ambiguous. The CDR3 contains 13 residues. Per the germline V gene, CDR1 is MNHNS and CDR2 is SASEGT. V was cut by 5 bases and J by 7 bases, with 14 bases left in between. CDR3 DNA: TGTGCCAGCAGTTATAATCTTGAGGGTGAAGCTTTCTTT. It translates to CASSYNLEGEAFF.

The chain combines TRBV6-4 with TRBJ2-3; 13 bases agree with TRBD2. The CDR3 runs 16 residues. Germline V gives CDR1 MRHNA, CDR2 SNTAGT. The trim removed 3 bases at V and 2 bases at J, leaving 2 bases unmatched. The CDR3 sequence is CASSEGLAGFTDTQYF. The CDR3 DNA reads TGTGCCAGCAGTGAGGGACTAGCGGGATTCACAGATACGCAGTATTTT.

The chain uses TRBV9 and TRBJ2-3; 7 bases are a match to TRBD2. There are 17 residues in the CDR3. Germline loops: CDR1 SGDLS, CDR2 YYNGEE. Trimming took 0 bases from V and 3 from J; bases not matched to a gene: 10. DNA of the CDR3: TGTGCCAGCAGCGTAGCGGGGGGATATGACGAGACAGATACGCAGTATTTT. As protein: CASSVAGGYDETDTQYF.

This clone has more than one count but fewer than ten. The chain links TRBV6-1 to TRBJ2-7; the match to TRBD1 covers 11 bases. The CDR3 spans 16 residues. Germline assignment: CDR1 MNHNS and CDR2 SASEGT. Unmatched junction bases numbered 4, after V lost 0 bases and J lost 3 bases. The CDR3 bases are TGTGCCAGCAGTGAAGCCCGGACAGGGGGCCACTACGAGCAGTACTTC. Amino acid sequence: CASSEARTGGHYEQYF.

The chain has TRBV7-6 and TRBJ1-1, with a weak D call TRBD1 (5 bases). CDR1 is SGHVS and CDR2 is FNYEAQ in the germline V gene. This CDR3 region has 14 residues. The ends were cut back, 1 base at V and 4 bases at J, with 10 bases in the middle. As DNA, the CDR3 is TGTGCCAGCAGCTTAGGGGGGGGAGGCACTGAAGCTTTCTTT. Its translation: CASSLGGGGTEAFF.

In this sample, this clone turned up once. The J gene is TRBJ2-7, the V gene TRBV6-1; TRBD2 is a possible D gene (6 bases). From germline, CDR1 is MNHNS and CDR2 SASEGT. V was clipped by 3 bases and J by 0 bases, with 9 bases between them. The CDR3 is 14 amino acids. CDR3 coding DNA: TGTGCCAGCAGTGATGGAGGGAGCTCCTACGAGCAGTACTTC. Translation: CASSDGGSSYEQYF.

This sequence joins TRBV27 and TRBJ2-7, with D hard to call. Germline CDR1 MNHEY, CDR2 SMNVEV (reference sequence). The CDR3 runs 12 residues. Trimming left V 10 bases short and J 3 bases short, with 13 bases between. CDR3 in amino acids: CATTGQFYEQYF. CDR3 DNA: TGTGCCACCACTGGGCAGTTCTACGAGCAGTACTTC.

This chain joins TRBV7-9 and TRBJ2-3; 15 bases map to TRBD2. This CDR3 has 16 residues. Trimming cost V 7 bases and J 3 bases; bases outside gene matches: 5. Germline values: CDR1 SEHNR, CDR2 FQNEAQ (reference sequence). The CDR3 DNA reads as TGTGCCAGCATCAGGACTAGCGGGGGGGGAACAGATACGCAGTATTTT. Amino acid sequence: CASIRTSGGGTDTQYF.

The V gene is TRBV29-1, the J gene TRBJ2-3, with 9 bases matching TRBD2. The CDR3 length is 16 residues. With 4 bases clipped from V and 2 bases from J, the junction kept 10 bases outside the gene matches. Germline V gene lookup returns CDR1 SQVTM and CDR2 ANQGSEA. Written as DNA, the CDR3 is TGCAGCGTTGTGGGGACCCTAGCGGGGTTCACAGATACGCAGTATTTT. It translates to CSVVGTLAGFTDTQYF.

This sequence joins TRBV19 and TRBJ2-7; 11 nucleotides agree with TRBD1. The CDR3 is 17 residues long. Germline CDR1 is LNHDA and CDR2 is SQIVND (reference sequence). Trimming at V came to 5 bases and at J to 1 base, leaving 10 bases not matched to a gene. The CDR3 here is CASSVGQGEVFSYEQYF. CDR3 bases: TGTGCCAGTAGTGTGGGACAGGGGGAAGTTTTTTCCTACGAGCAGTACTTC.

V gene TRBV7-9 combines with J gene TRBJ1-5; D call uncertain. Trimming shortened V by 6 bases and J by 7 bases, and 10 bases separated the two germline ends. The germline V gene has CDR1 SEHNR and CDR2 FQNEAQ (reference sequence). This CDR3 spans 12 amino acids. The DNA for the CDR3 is TGTGCCAGCAGTTCCGGGGAACAGCCCCAGCATTTT. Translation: CASSSGEQPQHF.

The CDR3 loop reads CSVDLGGRTDEQYF. Written as DNA, the CDR3 is TGCAGCGTTGATTTGGGCGGGAGGACCGACGAGCAGTACTTC. The chain uses TRBV29-1 and TRBJ2-7; 8 bases map to TRBD2. This CDR3 contains 14 residues. Trimming at V came to 3 bases and at J to 5 bases, leaving 9 bases not matched to a gene. In germline, CDR1 is SQVTM, CDR2 ANQGSEA.

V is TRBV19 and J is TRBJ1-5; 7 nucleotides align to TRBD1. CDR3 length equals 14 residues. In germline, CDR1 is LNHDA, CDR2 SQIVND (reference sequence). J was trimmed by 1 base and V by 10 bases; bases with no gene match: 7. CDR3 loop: CATDRDRSNQPQHF. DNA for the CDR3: TGTGCCACCGACCGGGACAGAAGCAATCAGCCCCAGCATTTT.

The CDR3 coding sequence is TGTGCCAGCAGTGAAAGGACTATGAACACTGAAGCTTTCTTT. Amino acids: CASSERTMNTEAFF. The genes are TRBV6-1 and TRBJ1-1; D gene ambiguous. Germline loops: CDR1 MNHNS, CDR2 SASEGT. Deletions cut 2 bases from V and 0 bases from J, with 7 bases between. The CDR3 is 14 residues long.

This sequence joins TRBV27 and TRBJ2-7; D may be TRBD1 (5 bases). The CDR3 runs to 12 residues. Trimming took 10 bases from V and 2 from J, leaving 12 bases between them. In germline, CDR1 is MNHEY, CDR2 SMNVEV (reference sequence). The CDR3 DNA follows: TGTGCCACCGCCAGGGTTGCCTACGAGCAGTACTTC. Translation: CATARVAYEQYF.

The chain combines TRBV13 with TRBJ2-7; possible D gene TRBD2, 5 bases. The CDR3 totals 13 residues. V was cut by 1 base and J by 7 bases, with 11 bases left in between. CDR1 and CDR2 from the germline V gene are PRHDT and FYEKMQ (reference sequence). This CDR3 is CASSLVVWREQYF. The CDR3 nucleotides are TGTGCCAGCAGCTTAGTAGTGTGGAGGGAGCAGTACTTC.

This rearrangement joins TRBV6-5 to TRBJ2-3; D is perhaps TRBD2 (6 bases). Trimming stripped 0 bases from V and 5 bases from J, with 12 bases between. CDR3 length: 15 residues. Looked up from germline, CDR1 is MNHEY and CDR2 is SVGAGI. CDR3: CASSYSTGGIDTQYF. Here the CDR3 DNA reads TGTGCCAGCAGTTACTCGACCGGGGGAATAGATACGCAGTATTTT.

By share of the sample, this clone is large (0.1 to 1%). CDR3 sequence (DNA): TGTGCCAGCAGCTTGGGTGGGACAACCTACGAGCAGTACTTC. Protein: CASSLGGTTYEQYF. The chain links TRBV5-4 to TRBJ2-7; a weak D match, TRBD1 (6 bases). The germline V gene encodes CDR1 SGHNT and CDR2 YYREEE (reference sequence). The CDR3 covers 14 residues. Trimming left V 0 bases short and J 2 bases short, with 9 bases between.

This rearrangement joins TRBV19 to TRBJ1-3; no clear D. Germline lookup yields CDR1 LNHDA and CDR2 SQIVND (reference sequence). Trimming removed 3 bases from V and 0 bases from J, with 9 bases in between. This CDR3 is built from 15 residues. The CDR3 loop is CASSISASSGNTIYF. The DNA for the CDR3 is TGTGCCAGTAGTATCAGTGCCAGCTCTGGAAACACCATATATTTT.

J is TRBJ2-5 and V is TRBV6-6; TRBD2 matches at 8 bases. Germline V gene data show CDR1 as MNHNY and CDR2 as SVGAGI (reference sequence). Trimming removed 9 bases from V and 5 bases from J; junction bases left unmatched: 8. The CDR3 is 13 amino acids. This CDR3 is CASSSGGRETQYF. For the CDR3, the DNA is TGTGCCAGTTCATCGGGGGGGCGGGAGACCCAGTACTTC.

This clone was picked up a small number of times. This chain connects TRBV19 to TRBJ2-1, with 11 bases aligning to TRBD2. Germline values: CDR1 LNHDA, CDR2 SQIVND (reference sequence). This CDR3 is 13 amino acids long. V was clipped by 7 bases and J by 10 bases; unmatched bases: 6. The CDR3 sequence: CASTPTSGNEQFF. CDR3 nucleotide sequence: TGTGCCAGTACCCCGACTAGCGGGAACGAGCAGTTCTTC.

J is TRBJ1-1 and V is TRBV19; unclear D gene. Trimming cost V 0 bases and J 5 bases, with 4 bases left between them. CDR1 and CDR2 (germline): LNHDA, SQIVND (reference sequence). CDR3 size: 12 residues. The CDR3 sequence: CASSIDLTEAFF. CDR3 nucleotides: TGTGCCAGTAGTATAGATCTTACTGAAGCTTTCTTT.

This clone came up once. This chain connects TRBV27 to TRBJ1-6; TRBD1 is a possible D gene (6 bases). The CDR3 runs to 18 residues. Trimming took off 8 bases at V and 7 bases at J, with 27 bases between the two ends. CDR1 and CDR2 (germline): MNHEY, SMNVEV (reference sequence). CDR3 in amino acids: CASLPFGRGGTENSPLHF. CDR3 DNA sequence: TGTGCCAGCCTCCCCTTTGGTAGGGGGGGGACGGAGAATTCACCCCTCCACTTT.

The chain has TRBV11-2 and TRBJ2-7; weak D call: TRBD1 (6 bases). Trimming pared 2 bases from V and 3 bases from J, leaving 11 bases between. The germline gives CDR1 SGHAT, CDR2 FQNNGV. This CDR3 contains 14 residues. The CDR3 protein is CASSLSGVSYEQYF. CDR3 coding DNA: TGTGCCAGCAGCTTATCAGGGGTAAGCTACGAGCAGTACTTC.

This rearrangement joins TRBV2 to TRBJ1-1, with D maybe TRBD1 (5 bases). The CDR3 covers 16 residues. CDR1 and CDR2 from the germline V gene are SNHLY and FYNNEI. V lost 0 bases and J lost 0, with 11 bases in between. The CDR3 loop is CASSEAGAGLNTEAFF. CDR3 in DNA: TGTGCCAGCAGTGAAGCTGGGGCAGGCCTGAACACTGAAGCTTTCTTT. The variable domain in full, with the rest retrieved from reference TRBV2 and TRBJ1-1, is EPEVTQTPSHQVTQMGQEVILRCVPISNHLYFYWYRQILGQKVEFLVSFYNNEISEKSEIFDDQFSVERPDGSNFTLKIRSTKLEDSAMYFCASSEAGAGLNTEAFFGQGTRLTVV.